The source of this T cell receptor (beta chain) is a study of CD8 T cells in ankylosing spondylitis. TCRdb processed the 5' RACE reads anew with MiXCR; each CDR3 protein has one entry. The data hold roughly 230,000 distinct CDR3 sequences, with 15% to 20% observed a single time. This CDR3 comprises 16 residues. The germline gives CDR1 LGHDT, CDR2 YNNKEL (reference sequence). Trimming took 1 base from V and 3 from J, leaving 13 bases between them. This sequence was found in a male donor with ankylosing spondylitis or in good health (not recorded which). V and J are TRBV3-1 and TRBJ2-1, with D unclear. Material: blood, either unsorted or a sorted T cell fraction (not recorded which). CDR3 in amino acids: CASSQGVQDLYNEQFF. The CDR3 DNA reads TGTGCCAGCAGCCAAGGAGTTCAGGACCTCTACAATGAGCAGTTCTTC.